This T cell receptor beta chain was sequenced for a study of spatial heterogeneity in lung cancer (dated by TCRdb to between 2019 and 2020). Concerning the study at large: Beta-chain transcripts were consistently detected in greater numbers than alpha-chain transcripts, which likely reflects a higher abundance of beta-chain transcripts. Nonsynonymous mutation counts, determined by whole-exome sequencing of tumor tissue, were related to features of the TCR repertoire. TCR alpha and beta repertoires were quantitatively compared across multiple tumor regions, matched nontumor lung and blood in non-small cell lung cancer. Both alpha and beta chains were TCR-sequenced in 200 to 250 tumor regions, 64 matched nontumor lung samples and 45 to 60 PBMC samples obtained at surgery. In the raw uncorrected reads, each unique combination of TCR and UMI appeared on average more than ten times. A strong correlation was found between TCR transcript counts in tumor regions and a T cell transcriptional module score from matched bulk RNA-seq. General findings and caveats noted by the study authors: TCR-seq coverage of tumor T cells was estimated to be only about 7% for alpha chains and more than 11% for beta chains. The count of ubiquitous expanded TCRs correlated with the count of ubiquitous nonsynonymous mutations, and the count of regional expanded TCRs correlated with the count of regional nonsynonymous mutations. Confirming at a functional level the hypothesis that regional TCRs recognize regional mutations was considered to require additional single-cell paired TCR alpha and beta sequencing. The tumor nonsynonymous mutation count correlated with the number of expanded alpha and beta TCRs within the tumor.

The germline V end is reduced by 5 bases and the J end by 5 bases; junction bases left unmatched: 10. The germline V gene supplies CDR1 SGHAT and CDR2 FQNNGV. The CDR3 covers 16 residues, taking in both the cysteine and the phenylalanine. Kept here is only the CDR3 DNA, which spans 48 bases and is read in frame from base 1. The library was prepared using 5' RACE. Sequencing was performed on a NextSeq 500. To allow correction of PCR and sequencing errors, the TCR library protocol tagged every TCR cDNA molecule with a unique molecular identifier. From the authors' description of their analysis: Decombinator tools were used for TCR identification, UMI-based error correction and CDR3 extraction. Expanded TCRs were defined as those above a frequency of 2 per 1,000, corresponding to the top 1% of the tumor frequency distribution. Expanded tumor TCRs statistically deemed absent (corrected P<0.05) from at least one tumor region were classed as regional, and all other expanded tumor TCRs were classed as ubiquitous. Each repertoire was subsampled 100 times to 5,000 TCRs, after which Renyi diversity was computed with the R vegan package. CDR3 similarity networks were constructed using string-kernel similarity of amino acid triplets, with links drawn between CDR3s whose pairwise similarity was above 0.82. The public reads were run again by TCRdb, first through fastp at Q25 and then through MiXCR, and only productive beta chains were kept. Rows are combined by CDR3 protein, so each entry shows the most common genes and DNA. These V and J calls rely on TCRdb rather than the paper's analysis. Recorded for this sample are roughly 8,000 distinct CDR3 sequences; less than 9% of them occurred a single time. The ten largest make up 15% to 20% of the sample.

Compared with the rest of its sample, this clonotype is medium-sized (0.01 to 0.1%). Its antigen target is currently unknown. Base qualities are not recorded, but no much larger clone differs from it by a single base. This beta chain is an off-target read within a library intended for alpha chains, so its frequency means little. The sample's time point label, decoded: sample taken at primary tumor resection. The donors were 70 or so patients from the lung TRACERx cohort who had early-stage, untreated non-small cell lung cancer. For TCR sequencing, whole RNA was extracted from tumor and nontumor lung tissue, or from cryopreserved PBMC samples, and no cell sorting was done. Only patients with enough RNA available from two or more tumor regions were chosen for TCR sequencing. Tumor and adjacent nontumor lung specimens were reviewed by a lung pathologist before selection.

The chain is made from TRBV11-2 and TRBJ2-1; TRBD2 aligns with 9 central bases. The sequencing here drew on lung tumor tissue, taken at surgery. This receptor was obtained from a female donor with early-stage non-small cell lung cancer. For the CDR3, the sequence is CASSTLRGRGHNEQFF. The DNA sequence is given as TGTGCCAGCAGCACCCTCCGCGGGAGGGGTCACAATGAGCAGTTCTTC.